The sequence of this T cell receptor beta chain was determined in a study of tumor T cells in aggressive B-cell lymphoma. This CDR3 contains 15 residues. Trimming removed 0 bases from V and 9 bases from J, with 16 bases in between. Germline assignment: CDR1 SGDLS and CDR2 YYNGEE. The repertoire was sequenced with immunoSEQ multiplex PCR; TCRdb's copy has only in-frame clones and lacks some. The sample has around 10,000 clones, about nine tenths seen once; the top ten hold about 3%. This chain connects TRBV9 to TRBJ1-5; no firm D call. Source material: tumor tissue. This sequence originates from an adult with diffuse large B cell lymphoma. The CDR3 is CASSVGDAGDGPQHF. The CDR3 DNA reads TGTGCCAGCAGCGTAGGTGACGCAGGCGACGGGCCCCAGCATTTT.